This TCR beta chain was documented in a study of breast tumors, draining lymph nodes, adjacent tissues. The CDR3 loop spans 15 amino acids. From germline, CDR1 is DFQATT and CDR2 SNEGSKA (reference sequence). The ends lost 4 bases at V and 8 bases at J; junction bases unmatched: 11. Study-level findings and limits: Findings are consistent with lymph node origin and intratumoral expansion of most tumor T cells. Compared with lymph nodes, tumors were less diverse; compared with nontumor tissue, more.

Comments on this clonotype: Antigen specificity is unknown.

Axillary draining lymph nodes of breast cancer patients supplied the node samples. TCRdb analysed the multiplex PCR reads with MiXCR anew, one entry per CDR3 protein. This table holds 170,000 or so distinct CDR3 sequences, about 30% found once. The specimen was axillary lymph node tissue. This sequence joins TRBV20-1 and TRBJ2-1; 10 bases are shared with TRBD1. The clonotype originates from a female donor with breast cancer. Some clones in this sample may be carry-over from other donors' samples. The DNA for the CDR3 is TGCAGTGCTACACACCGGGACAGGGGTTTCTATGAGCAGTTCTTC. It translates to CSATHRDRGFYEQFF.